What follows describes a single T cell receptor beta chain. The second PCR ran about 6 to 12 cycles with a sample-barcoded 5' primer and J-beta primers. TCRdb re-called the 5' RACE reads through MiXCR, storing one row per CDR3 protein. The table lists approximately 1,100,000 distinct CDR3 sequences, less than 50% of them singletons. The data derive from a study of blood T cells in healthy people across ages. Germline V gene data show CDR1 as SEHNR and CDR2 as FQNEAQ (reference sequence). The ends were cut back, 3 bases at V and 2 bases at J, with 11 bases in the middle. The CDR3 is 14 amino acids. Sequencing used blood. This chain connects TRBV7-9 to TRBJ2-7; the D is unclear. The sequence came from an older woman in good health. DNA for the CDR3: TGTGCCAGCAGCTTGGATCCCTCCGCCTACGAGCAGTACTTC. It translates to CASSLDPSAYEQYF.